The clone carrying this TCR beta chain was counted between two and nine times. Its target is not known. V lost 5 bases, J lost 7 bases, and 9 bases stayed unmatched. The CDR3 has 16 amino acids. In making TCR cDNA, 5'RACE template switching added a universal primer site and UMIs to it. TCRdb ran MiXCR on the 5' RACE reads and lists one entry per CDR3 protein. This table has a few hundred thousand distinct CDR3 sequences, approximately 6.7% appearing once. This specimen comes from a study of T cells after yellow fever vaccination. Study overall: When fractions had low cell numbers, they were prepared with SMART-Seq v4 Ultra Low Input.

The study, taken as a whole, reports: Weaker overall, the secondary response nonetheless peaked faster (day 5 versus 15). In post-booster samples, most primary-vaccination clones reappeared (roughly 96% CD4, about 90% CD8).

The chain couples TRBV12-3 or TRBV12-4 to TRBJ2-1, with 12 bases lining up with TRBD2. This clonotype was sampled from a man under 40 who received the YFV17D yellow fever vaccine. This material consisted of CD4+ T cells sorted from PBMCs, taken on the day of the yellow fever booster vaccination. CDR3 amino acids: CASSLTSGRWRNEQFF. CDR3 sequence (DNA): TGTGCCAGCAGTCTGACTAGCGGGAGATGGAGAAATGAGCAGTTCTTC.